This TCR beta chain was observed in a study of high-grade serous ovarian cancer treatment subgroups. The overall study: Mean per sample: approximately 14,000 reads, some 7,500 unique TCR beta rearrangements.

The data were produced by immunoSEQ multiplex PCR, yet TCRdb's version contains in-frame clones alone and is incomplete. Altogether some 1,000 clones are present, about 78% being singletons, with the ten largest covering around 22%. This clone turned up a few times. Its antigen is undetermined. Tumor tissue was taken before any definitive surgery or chemotherapy was given. General study points: Tumors within one patient showed repertoire similarity of roughly 0.11 to 0.8. TCR clonal relatedness correlated positively with neoantigen level. Without spatial data, bulk sequencing limits insight into HGSC tumor diversity.

The CDR3 totals 15 residues. Per germline, CDR1 SNHLY and CDR2 FYNNEI. With 5 bases clipped from V and 5 bases from J, the junction kept 8 bases outside the gene matches. The TCR comes from a human donor with high-grade serous ovarian cancer. The chain joins TRBV2 to TRBJ2-1, with 8 bases identical to TRBD2. Source material: tumor tissue. The CDR3 DNA reads as TGTGCCAGCAGTATGGCGGGGGGTCCGGACAATGAGCAGTTCTTC. This translates into CASSMAGGPDNEQFF.